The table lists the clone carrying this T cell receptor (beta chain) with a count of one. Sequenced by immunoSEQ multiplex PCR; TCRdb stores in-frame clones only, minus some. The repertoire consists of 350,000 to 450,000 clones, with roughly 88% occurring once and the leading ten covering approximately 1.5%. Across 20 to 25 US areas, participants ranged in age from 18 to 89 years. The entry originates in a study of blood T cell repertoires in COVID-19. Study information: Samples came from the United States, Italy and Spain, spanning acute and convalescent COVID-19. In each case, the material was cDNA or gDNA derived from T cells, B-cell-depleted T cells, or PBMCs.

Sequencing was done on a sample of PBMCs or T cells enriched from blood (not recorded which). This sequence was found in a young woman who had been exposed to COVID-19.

The CDR3 nucleotides are TGCAGCACGCTACTGAGGGAGCAGTACTTC. It codes for CSTLLREQYF. The rearrangement joins TRBV20-1 to TRBJ2-7; D not certain. This CDR3 has 10 amino acids. Germline values: CDR1 DFQATT, CDR2 SNEGSKA (reference sequence).